This T cell receptor (beta chain) came from a study of beta chain features in type 1 diabetes. Study in general: Cell yields, gender and age were similar in healthy donors and patients. Overall study results and limits: Shorter templates may be favored by PCR, equally so in patients and controls. Resolution of whether HLA type affects TCRB rearrangement was not achieved here.

Expressed TCRB transcripts were sequenced because the isolated RNA had all been reverse transcribed beforehand. The assay was immunoSEQ multiplex PCR, and TCRdb's table has in-frame clones only and misses some. Of roughly 400,000 clones in the sample, roughly 15% were seen once. The V and J ends lost 5 bases and 10 bases respectively, with 20 bases between them. Germline V gives CDR1 MDHEN, CDR2 SYDVKM. The CDR3 totals 15 residues. About this clone itself: No antigen is known for it.

This clonotype originated in a woman aged 18-29 years in good health. Sequenced input: naive CD4+ T cells from blood. V is TRBV28 and J is TRBJ1-4, with D perhaps matching TRBD1 (5 bases). This chain's CDR3 is CASSVSRVSVPKLFF. The CDR3 DNA sequence: TGTGCCAGCAGTGTCAGCAGGGTCTCCGTCCCAAAACTGTTTTTT.